The TCR beta chain described here comes from a study of T cells in Graves' hyperthyroidism and ophthalmopathy. This clonotype was counted many times. Amplification targeted TCR beta CDR3 regions from RNA transcripts. First-round RT-PCR of the TCR CDR3 relied on the HTBI primer set. TCRdb fed the multiplex PCR reads into MiXCR, producing one record per CDR3 protein. The table records about 180,000 distinct CDR3 sequences, about 9.4% of them present only once. V was pared by 5 bases and J by 10 bases, with 6 bases of the junction left unmatched. Per the germline V gene, CDR1 is SGHRS and CDR2 is YFSETQ. The CDR3 runs to 14 residues.

The sample consisted of blood. The sequence came from a woman aged 18-29 years with Graves' hyperthyroidism that later progressed to Graves' ophthalmopathy. The chain employs TRBV5-1 and TRBJ2-1; 13 positions match TRBD2. As DNA, the CDR3 is TGCGCCAGCAGATGGACTAGCGGGAGCGGCGAGCAGTTCTTC. Encoded protein: CASRWTSGSGEQFF.